Each of the 14 T cell receptor beta chains below was sequenced from the same sample in a study of T cells in women clearing cervical HPV infection. Sequenced by immunoSEQ multiplex PCR; TCRdb stores in-frame clones only, minus some. The repertoire table contains tens of thousands of clones. Sequenced input: blood buffy coat. These receptor sequences come from a woman between 18 and 70 years old with a cervical HPV16 infection that either progressed to CIN3+ or cleared (not recorded which).

CDR3 DNA, as far as it was read: TGTGCCAGCAGCTTAGCGAACAGGGGAAATTCACCC. It is translated as CASSLANRGNSP. From start to end, the CDR3 is CASSLANRGNSPLHF. The chain carries TRBV7-8 and TRBJ1-6; 7 bases match TRBD1. The read ends 3 residues early relative to the CDR3; the germline J gene fills the gap. The V segment lost 0 bases and the J segment 7 bases; nucleotides outside the gene matches: 3. The CDR3 has 15 amino acids. Germline CDR1 is SGHVS and CDR2 is FQNEAQ.

CDR3 bases read: TGTGCCAGCAGCGAACCCCTAGCGGGGGGGCGTTACAATGAG. As protein: CASSEPLAGGRYNE. The full CDR3 protein is CASSEPLAGGRYNEQFF. The chain is built from TRBV7-8 and TRBJ2-1, with 12 bases that match TRBD2. The observed sequence ends 3 residues before the CDR3 terminus, with the missing tail filled in from the germline J gene. The CDR3 is made up of 17 amino acids. V lost 5 bases and J lost 4; bases outside the gene matches: 9. CDR1 is SGHVS and CDR2 is FQNEAQ in the germline V gene.

Of note for this clone: The CDR3 is cut off 3 residues early in the read; its end comes from the germline J gene. The chain employs TRBV7-6 and TRBJ2-5, with 7 bases aligning to TRBD2. Trimming at V came to 5 bases and at J to 4 bases, leaving 7 bases not matched to a gene. Germline V lookup: CDR1 SGHVS, CDR2 FNYEAQ. The CDR3 contains 14 residues. The CDR3 bases that were read are TGTGCCAGCAGCCAGAGGACTAGTGGAGAGACC. Amino acid sequence: CASSQRTSGET. The whole CDR3 sequence reads CASSQRTSGETQYF.

Incomplete CDR3 DNA: TGTGCCAGCAGTCTCAGGGGGCTGGCTAATGAAAAA. Translation: CASSLRGLANEK. The whole CDR3 region reads CASSLRGLANEKLFF. J is TRBJ1-4 and V is TRBV28; 8 positions match TRBD1. The read ends 3 residues before the CDR3 terminus; that terminus is restored from the germline J gene. CDR1 is MDHEN, CDR2 SYDVKM, per germline. The ends lost 5 bases at V and 3 bases at J; junction bases unmatched: 5. The CDR3 has 15 residues.

In the case of this clone: The CDR3 goes on 3 residues after the read ends, and that part is filled in from the germline J gene. The sample holds other DNA sequences that translate to the same CDR3. J is TRBJ2-2 and V is TRBV5-1; a possible D gene is TRBD2 (6 bases). CDR3 length: 13 residues. Germline lookup yields CDR1 SGHRS and CDR2 YFSETQ. Trimming stripped 0 bases from V and 8 bases from J, with 8 bases between. The DNA read from the CDR3 is TGCGCCAGCAGCTTGGATCTAGCGGGGGAG. This translates into CASSLDLAGE. The complete CDR3 reads CASSLDLAGELFF.

With respect to this clone: The observed sequence ends 3 residues before the CDR3 terminus, with the missing tail filled in from the germline J gene. The J gene is TRBJ2-7, the V gene TRBV6-2 or TRBV6-3; D not certain. Deletions cut 6 bases from V and 6 bases from J, with 9 bases between. The CDR3 has 11 residues. Germline V gene lookup returns CDR1 MNHEY and CDR2 SVGEGT. The covered CDR3 bases are TGTGCCAGCAGCCCGCGTCCCGAG. This encodes CASSPRPE. The full CDR3 sequence reads CASSPRPEQYF.

In the case of this clone: Germline is not matched at one junction end, which may reflect a read error. The CDR3 extends 3 residues past the end of the read, so its final part is completed from the germline J gene. The chain employs TRBV4-2 and TRBJ2-3; 7 nucleotides line up with TRBD1. Germline loops: CDR1 LGHNA, CDR2 YNFKEQ. CDR3 size: 15 residues. CDR3 protein: CASSQRNRGPDTQYF. Partial CDR3 DNA: TGCGCCAGCAGCCAACGTAACAGGGGACCAGATACG.

With respect to this clone: Read sequence stops 3 residues before the CDR3 end, and the germline J gene provides the missing end. The rearrangement joins TRBV19 to TRBJ2-4; perhaps TRBD2 as D (6 bases). V was trimmed by 3 bases and J by 0 bases, leaving 9 bases between them. The germline CDR1 and CDR2 sequences are LNHDA and SQIVND (reference sequence). The CDR3 has 15 residues. Incomplete CDR3 DNA: TGTGCCAGTAGTATTGCGGGACTAGCCAAAAACATT. Translated, it gives CASSIAGLAKNI. The CDR3 reads in full as CASSIAGLAKNIQYF.

A note on this clone: The CDR3 extends 3 residues past the end of the read, so its final part is completed from the germline J gene. The genes are TRBV5-6 and TRBJ2-7, with D possibly matching TRBD2 (7 bases). Trimming shortened V by 2 bases and J by 6 bases, and 18 bases separated the two germline ends. The CDR3 spans 15 residues. Germline V gene sequence: CDR1 SGHDT, CDR2 YYEEEE. CDR3 bases read: TGTGCCAGCAGCTTTAGGGGGGGAGGTGCTCTCGAG. Its protein product is CASSFRGGGALE. The whole CDR3 sequence is CASSFRGGGALEQYF.

In the case of this clone: The read halts 3 residues ahead of the CDR3 end, with the missing end drawn from the germline J gene. V gene TRBV5-1 combines with J gene TRBJ2-5; no firm D call. Looked up from germline, CDR1 is SGHRS and CDR2 is YFSETQ. The CDR3 loop spans 15 amino acids. Trimming removed 2 bases from V and 4 bases from J, with 15 bases in between. CDR3 bases read: TGCGCCAGCAGCTTAGCTACCGCTCGTCTAGAGACC. Protein: CASSLATARLET. The CDR3 in full is CASSLATARLETQYF. The variable domain in full, completed from reference TRBV5-1 and TRBJ2-5, reads KAGVTQTPRYLIKTRGQQVTLSCSPISGHRSVSWYQQTPGQGLQFLFEYFSETQRNKGNFPGRFSGRQFSNSRSEMNVSTLELGDSALYLCASSLATARLETQYFGPGTRLLVL.

With respect to this clone: Read sequence stops 3 residues before the CDR3 end, and the germline J gene provides the missing end. The chain combines TRBV7-2 with TRBJ2-3; D possibly uses TRBD1 or TRBD2 (5 bases each). Germline CDR1 and CDR2: SGHTA and FQGNSA. This CDR3 is 14 amino acids long. The part of the CDR3 DNA that was read is TGTGCCAGCAGCTTAGGAGGGGTCCAAGAGACG. It is translated as CASSLGGVQET. The whole CDR3 protein is CASSLGGVQETQYF. Combining the CDR3 with reference TRBV7-2 and TRBJ2-3 gives the whole variable domain GAGVSQSPSNKVTEKGKDVELRCDPISGHTALYWYRQSLGQGLEFLIYFQGNSAPDKSGLPSDRFSAERTGGSVSTLTIQRTQQEDSAVYLCASSLGGVQETQYFGPGTRLTVL.

Comments on this clone: The read falls 3 residues short of the CDR3 end, and the missing part is taken from the germline J gene. The gene calls are TRBV5-1 and TRBJ2-7; 8 bases align to TRBD2. Trimming at V came to 3 bases and at J to 3 bases, leaving 2 bases not matched to a gene. This CDR3 contains 13 residues. CDR1 is SGHRS, CDR2 YFSETQ, per germline. The CDR3 protein is CASSSTSDYEQYF. The CDR3 DNA, read in part, is TGCGCCAGCAGCTCGACTAGCGACTACGAG. Full variable domain (rest looked up from reference TRBV5-1 and TRBJ2-7): KAGVTQTPRYLIKTRGQQVTLSCSPISGHRSVSWYQQTPGQGLQFLFEYFSETQRNKGNFPGRFSGRQFSNSRSEMNVSTLELGDSALYLCASSSTSDYEQYFGPGTRLTVT.

With respect to this clone: Read coverage stops 3 residues before the CDR3 terminus; the germline J gene supplies the remainder. This chain links TRBV20-1 with TRBJ2-7, with TRBD2 matching 11 bases. Germline V gene sequence: CDR1 DFQATT, CDR2 SNEGSKA (reference sequence). The CDR3 is 14 amino acids. Trimming took 6 bases from V and 2 from J; bases not matched to a gene: 6. CDR3 DNA, as far as it was read: TGCAGTGCCAGGGGGACTAGCGGAACCTACGAG. This gives the protein CSARGTSGTYE. The complete CDR3 sequence is CSARGTSGTYEQYF.

Of note for this clone: A read error may account for a junction end that differs from germline. The read terminates 3 residues before the CDR3 end, so the remaining end is supplied by the germline J gene. This rearrangement joins TRBV4-2 to TRBJ1-4, with D uncertain. The germline V gene encodes CDR1 LGHNA and CDR2 YNFKEQ. This CDR3 has 14 residues. Partial CDR3 DNA: TGCGCCAGCAGCCCACGACCTCTGGGCGAAAAA. Translation gives CASSPRPLGEK. The whole CDR3 reads CASSPRPLGEKLFF.